This TCR beta chain was found in a study of T-cell reconstitution after alpha-beta-depleted transplantation in children. Whole-study results and caveats: It was newly produced T cells that mostly accounted for T-cell counts and diversity one year after transplant.

The CDR3 sequence is 16 residues long. Germline trimming cut 5 bases from V and 3 bases from J; bases unmatched to any gene: 9. CDR1 MNHEY and CDR2 SMNVEV come from the germline V gene (reference sequence). Unique molecular identifiers featured in how the TCRbeta library was prepared. TCRdb called the PCR reads again in MiXCR, with one record for every CDR3 protein. This sample has 250,000 or so distinct CDR3 sequences, with more than 20% found just once. This clonotype came up a few times. Its antigen is not known. The chain is built from TRBV27 and TRBJ2-3; TRBD2 matches 9 bases. The receptor was isolated from a female patient aged 2-9 years who had a stem cell transplant for congenital amegakaryocytic thrombocytopenia, so the T cells may come from the graft donor. Material: PBMCs, mostly from graft donor cells, obtained 360 days after TCRalphabeta/CD19-depleted stem cell transplant. CDR3 DNA sequence: TGTGCCAGCAGTCCCTCCGGGACTAGCCGGACAGATACGCAGTATTTT. Amino acids: CASSPSGTSRTDTQYF.